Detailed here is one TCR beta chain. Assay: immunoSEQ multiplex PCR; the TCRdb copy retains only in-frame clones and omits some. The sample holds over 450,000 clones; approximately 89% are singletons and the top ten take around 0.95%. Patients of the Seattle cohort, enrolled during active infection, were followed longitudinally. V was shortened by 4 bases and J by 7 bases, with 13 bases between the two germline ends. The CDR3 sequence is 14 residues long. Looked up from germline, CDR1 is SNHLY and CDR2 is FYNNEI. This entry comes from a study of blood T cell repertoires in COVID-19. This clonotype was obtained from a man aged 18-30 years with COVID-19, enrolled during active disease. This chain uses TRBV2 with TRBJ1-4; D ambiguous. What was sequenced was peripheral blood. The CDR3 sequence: CASSGSLGFEKLFF. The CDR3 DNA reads TGTGCCAGCAGTGGATCTCTGGGCTTTGAAAAACTGTTTTTT.